This T cell receptor (beta chain) was found in a study of CD8 T cells in Susac syndrome. This CDR3 is built from 14 residues. CDR1 is LGHNT and CDR2 is FRNRAP in the germline V gene. Trimming left V 6 bases short and J 0 bases short, with 9 bases between. The T cells that were sequenced for TCR beta were CD8+ and CD4+ cells from blood. Multiple sclerosis controls were treatment-naive patients with stable or active relapsing-remitting disease. The authors reverse transcribed about 0.5 to 1 ug RNA with random hexamers. TCR beta CDR3 was amplified by immunoSEQ multiplex PCR. This amplification extended across 54 Vbeta and 13 Jbeta segments. One entry per CDR3 protein results from TCRdb running MiXCR on the immunoSEQ multiplex PCR reads. The data show around 200,000 distinct CDR3 sequences, around 93% seen once.

J is TRBJ2-1 and V is TRBV12-5; D is perhaps TRBD2 (6 bases). Material: CD4+ T cells from PBMCs. This TCR was recovered from a human donor with multiple sclerosis. The CDR3 DNA follows: TGTGCTAGTGGGGCGGGGAGCTCCTACAATGAGCAGTTCTTC. It encodes CASGAGSSYNEQFF.